This entry features one T cell receptor beta chain sequence. The record originates from a study of blood T cell repertoires in COVID-19. Study as a whole: From T cells, B-cell-depleted T cells, or PBMCs came the material, which was cDNA or gDNA.

The protocol was immunoSEQ multiplex PCR, while the TCRdb copy is restricted to in-frame clones and leaves out a portion. Among about 340,000 clones listed, around 87% were seen once. The germline V gene encodes CDR1 MNHGY and CDR2 SAAAGT. V was pared by 10 bases and J by 5 bases, with 14 bases between. This CDR3 spans 12 amino acids. This receptor was obtained from a woman aged 45-65 years with COVID-19, enrolled during active disease. This chain joins TRBV6-8 and TRBJ1-2; D is unclear. Sequencing used peripheral blood. Here the CDR3 DNA reads TGTGCCAACCGGGTAGAGGAATATGGCTACACCTTC. This translates into CANRVEEYGYTF.